These T cell receptor beta chains were read from a single sample in a study of blood T cell repertoires in COVID-19. Profiling relied on immunoSEQ multiplex PCR, and the TCRdb table lists in-frame clones only, not all of them. The table has some 20,000 clones, 86% seen once; the top ten hold less than 20%. Sequenced material: peripheral blood. These receptors originate from a man aged 65-85 years with acute or convalescent COVID-19. Both conserved end residues are part of each CDR3. Each record gives: J gene, clone size, V gene, D gene, CDR3 protein, CDR3 DNA. The D gene is left open where the match is weak. The listing skips clone size in some rows; elsewhere it reads once, few, many or a size class.

TRBJ1-4	NA	TRBV6-5	TRBD1	CASSYRQGALNEKLFF	TGTGCCAGCAGTTACCGACAGGGGGCGTTAAATGAAAAACTGTTTTTT
TRBJ2-1	NA	TRBV24-1	NA	CATSRGSLSSYNEQFF	TGTGCCACCAGTCGGGGGTCCCTCAGCTCCTACAATGAGCAGTTCTTC
TRBJ2-2	NA	TRBV15	NA	CATSRDGVGELFF	TGTGCCACCAGCAGAGACGGGGTCGGGGAGCTGTTTTTT
TRBJ2-7	NA	TRBV6-6	NA	CASSRTFPGLQYF	TGTGCCAGCAGTCGTACTTTTCCGGGACTCCAGTACTTC
TRBJ1-1	NA	TRBV12-5	NA	CASGRRDTEAFF	TGTGCTAGTGGTCGGAGGGACACTGAAGCTTTCTTT
TRBJ2-3	NA	TRBV21-1	NA	CASSLRGKETSGLDTQYF	TGTGCCAGCAGCTTGAGGGGGAAGGAGACTAGCGGGTTAGATACGCAGTATTTT
TRBJ1-1	NA	TRBV7-9	TRBD1	CASSLGQGRTEAFF	TGTGCCAGCAGCCTTGGACAGGGAAGGACTGAAGCTTTCTTT
TRBJ1-5	NA	TRBV4-1	TRBD1	CASSQLQGAGQPQHF	TGCGCCAGCAGCCAGTTACAGGGGGCAGGGCAGCCCCAGCATTTT
TRBJ2-3	NA	TRBV3-1/TRBV3-2	NA	CASSQDLGISSTDTQYF	TGTGCCAGCAGCCAAGATCTGGGCATCTCCTCCACAGATACGCAGTATTTT
TRBJ2-4	NA	TRBV3-1/TRBV3-2	TRBD2	CASSPKIPFGGNIQYF	TGTGCCAGCAGCCCGAAAATCCCGTTCGGGGGGAACATTCAGTACTTC
TRBJ2-1	NA	TRBV5-5	TRBD1	CASSLRTGGYNEQFF	TGTGCCAGCAGCTTGAGGACAGGGGGTTACAATGAGCAGTTCTTC
TRBJ2-5	NA	TRBV28	TRBD1	CASRRAGGIVETQYF	TGTGCCAGCCGTCGGGCAGGGGGCATCGTTGAGACCCAGTACTTC
TRBJ1-1	few	TRBV7-2	NA	CASSLDRNTEAFF	TGTGCCAGCAGCTTGGACAGGAACACTGAAGCTTTCTTT
TRBJ1-1	NA	TRBV3-1/TRBV3-2	TRBD1	CASSPLRQGEAFF	TGTGCCAGCAGCCCCCTTAGACAGGGTGAAGCTTTCTTT
TRBJ2-7	NA	TRBV7-9	NA	CASSLRDSYEQYF	TGTGCCAGCAGCTTGAGGGACTCCTACGAGCAGTACTTC
TRBJ2-6	NA	TRBV5-6	TRBD1	CASSFVQGALGANVLTF	TGTGCCAGCAGCTTTGTACAGGGGGCGCTTGGGGCCAACGTCCTGACTTTC
TRBJ2-3	NA	TRBV5-1	TRBD2	CASSYFSGTSGRAGPDTQYF	TGCGCCAGCAGCTATTTCTCCGGGACTAGCGGGAGGGCTGGCCCAGATACGCAGTATTTT
TRBJ2-1	NA	TRBV7-2	TRBD2	CASSLAAGVYNEQFF	TGTGCCAGCAGCTTAGCGGCGGGAGTTTACAATGAGCAGTTCTTC
TRBJ1-1	few	TRBV27	NA	CASGYRANTEAFF	TGTGCCAGCGGTTACAGGGCGAACACTGAAGCTTTCTTT
TRBJ2-7	NA	TRBV7-3	TRBD2	CASSPSGNGAYEQYF	TGTGCCAGCAGCCCTAGCGGGAATGGTGCCTACGAGCAGTACTTC
TRBJ2-2	NA	TRBV5-5	NA	CASSLGGGNTGELFF	TGTGCCAGCAGCTTGGGGGGAGGGAACACCGGGGAGCTGTTTTTT
TRBJ1-1	NA	TRBV19	TRBD1	CASSMTGEGTEAFF	TGTGCCAGTAGTATGACAGGGGAGGGCACTGAAGCTTTCTTT
TRBJ2-2	NA	TRBV7-3	TRBD2	CASSSPGGGTGELFF	TGTGCCAGCAGCTCCCCGGGGGGAGGCACCGGGGAGCTGTTTTTT
TRBJ1-5	NA	TRBV19	NA	CAGQTDPNQPQHF	TGTGCCGGACAGACAGACCCCAATCAGCCCCAGCATTTT
TRBJ1-1	NA	TRBV28	NA	CASSFLAGPNTEAFF	TGTGCCAGCAGTTTTCTTGCGGGGCCGAACACTGAAGCTTTCTTT
TRBJ2-1	once	TRBV28	TRBD2	CASSLRTSGNNEQFF	TGTGCCAGCAGTTTACGGACTAGCGGAAACAATGAGCAGTTCTTC
TRBJ2-1	NA	TRBV7-2	TRBD2	CASSLRASGRERFF	TGTGCCAGCAGCTTACGGGCTAGCGGGAGGGAGCGGTTCTTC
TRBJ2-3	NA	TRBV14	TRBD1	CASSRGQGSADTQYF	TGTGCCAGCAGCCGCGGACAGGGGAGCGCAGATACGCAGTATTTT
TRBJ2-7	NA	TRBV10-1	TRBD1	CASSEPIRDRGSYEQYF	TGCGCCAGCAGTGAGCCCATCCGGGACAGGGGCTCCTACGAGCAGTACTTC